One T cell receptor (beta chain) is described in this entry. Its target is unknown. This sample stems from a study of cytomegalovirus exposure and HLA in healthy donors. PCR employed 60 Vbeta and 13 Jbeta primers. TCRdb keeps only in-frame clones here, not all; method: immunoSEQ multiplex PCR. The sample holds roughly 97,000 clones, roughly 9.1% seen once. Points from the study as a whole: Excluded were some V segments that proved indistinguishable, including TRBV6-2 and TRBV6-3. Follow-up analysis later connected one missense variant in DCLRE1C with trimming of TCR beta V- and J-genes. Reports showed the classifier diagnosing cytomegalovirus status with high specificity and sensitivity. The study designated 160 or so TCR beta chains cytomegalovirus-associated.

CDR3 size: 14 residues. CDR1 and CDR2 (germline): ENHRY, SYGVKD. V was pared by 1 base and J by 6 bases, with 12 bases between. Sequenced input: PBMCs. This chain links TRBV10-3 with TRBJ1-2, with D possibly being TRBD1 (5 bases). This clonotype originated in a man aged 40-55 years in good health and CMV-seropositive. The CDR3 is CAISELVGVDGYTF. CDR3 bases: TGTGCCATCAGTGAGTTAGTAGGGGTCGATGGCTACACCTTC.